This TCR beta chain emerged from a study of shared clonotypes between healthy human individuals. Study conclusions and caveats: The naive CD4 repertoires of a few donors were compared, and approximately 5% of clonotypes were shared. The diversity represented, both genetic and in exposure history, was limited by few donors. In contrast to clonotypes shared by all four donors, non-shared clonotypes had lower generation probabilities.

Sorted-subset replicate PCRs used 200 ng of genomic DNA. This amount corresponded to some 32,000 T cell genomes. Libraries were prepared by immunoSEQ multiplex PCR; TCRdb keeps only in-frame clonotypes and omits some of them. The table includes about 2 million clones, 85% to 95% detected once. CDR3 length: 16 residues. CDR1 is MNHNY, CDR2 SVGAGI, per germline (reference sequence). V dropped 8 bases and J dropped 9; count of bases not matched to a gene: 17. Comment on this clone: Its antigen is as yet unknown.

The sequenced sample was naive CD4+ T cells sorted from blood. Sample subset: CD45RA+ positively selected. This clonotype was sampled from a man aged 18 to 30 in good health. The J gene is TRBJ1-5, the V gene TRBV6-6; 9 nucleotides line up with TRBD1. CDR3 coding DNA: TGTGCCAGCGGCCCTACAGGGGGCGGGAAGTTAGGGCCCCAGCATTTT. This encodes CASGPTGGGKLGPQHF.